This T cell receptor beta chain originates from a study of Ad26.COV2.S vaccination and SARS-CoV-2 variants. Study-wide background: Administration of Ad26.COV2.S was intramuscular, either once or twice 56 days apart.

Trimming stripped 7 bases from V and 2 bases from J, with 18 bases between. The CDR3 is 15 residues long. The V gene's germline CDR1 is MNHNY and CDR2 SVGAGI (reference sequence). Some clones are missing from TCRdb's copy, which holds only in-frame ones; the method was immunoSEQ multiplex PCR. The sample contains about 350,000 clones, approximately 90% of which appear only once. The treatment denotes: roughly 18 received Ad26.COV2.S at low or high dose, single or two shots; about 5 received placebo; per-sample allocation not given. Material that was analyzed had been drawn on day 63 after the first vaccine or placebo injection. The donor's status was that of an adult aged 18-55 years in Boston.

The genes are TRBV6-6 and TRBJ2-7; a possible D gene is TRBD1 (6 bases). The TCR comes from a person aged 18 to 65 who received the Ad26.COV2.S COVID-19 vaccine or a placebo. The source material was peripheral blood, sampled in a trial of Ad26.COV2.S vaccine versus placebo. The CDR3 reads CASTPERGHPYEQYF. The CDR3 DNA sequence: TGTGCCAGCACCCCCGAGAGGGGACACCCCTACGAGCAGTACTTC.